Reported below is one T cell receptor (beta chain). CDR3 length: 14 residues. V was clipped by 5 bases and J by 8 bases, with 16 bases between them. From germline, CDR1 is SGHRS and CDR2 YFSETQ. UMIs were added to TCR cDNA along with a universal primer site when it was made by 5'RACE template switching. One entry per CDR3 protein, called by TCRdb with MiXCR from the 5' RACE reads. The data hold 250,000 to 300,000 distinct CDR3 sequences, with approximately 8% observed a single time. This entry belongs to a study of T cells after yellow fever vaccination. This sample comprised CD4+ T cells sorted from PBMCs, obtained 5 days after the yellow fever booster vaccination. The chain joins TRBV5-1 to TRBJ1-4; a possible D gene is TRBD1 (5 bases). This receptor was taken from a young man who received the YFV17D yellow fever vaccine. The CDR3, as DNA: TGCGCCAGCAGGGTAGGGGTCGGTGTGGAAAAACTGTTTTTT. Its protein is CASRVGVGVEKLFF.